The 5 T cell receptor beta chains reported below all come from one sample, sequenced in a study of T cell repertoires in cytomegalovirus infection. These receptors are not linked to any known antigen. MiXCR was run by TCRdb on the reads, yielding one entry per CDR3 protein. The profile covers around 47,000 distinct CDR3 sequences, with around 20% appearing a single time and around 77% taken by the ten largest. The input for sequencing was CD8+ T cells from cultured PBMCs, taken from culture after CMV antigen stimulation. Receptors were obtained from a human donor in good health (CMV status not recorded). Some clones in this sample may be carry-over from other donors' samples.

This rearrangement joins TRBV5-1 to TRBJ2-5; D gene unclear. The CDR3 is made up of 11 amino acids. Germline V gives CDR1 SGHRS, CDR2 YFSETQ. The V gene lost 5 bases and the J gene lost 5 bases, with 7 bases spanning the gap. CDR3 nucleotides: TGCGCCAGCAGGGAGAAGGAGACCCAGTACTTC. It encodes CASREKETQYF.

The sample holds one count of this clonotype. The rearrangement uses TRBV25-1 and TRBJ1-1; D gene ambiguous. The V gene lost 5 bases and the J gene lost 6 bases, with 7 bases spanning the gap. CDR3 size: 11 residues. CDR1 and CDR2 from the germline V gene are MGHDK and SYGVNS. The CDR3 loop is CASSHYSEAFF. The CDR3 region has the DNA TGTGCCAGCAGTCACTATTCTGAAGCTTTCTTT.

The V call is TRBV6-2 or TRBV6-3, the J call TRBJ2-7; the match to TRBD2 covers 7 bases. This CDR3 region has 16 residues. CDR1 and CDR2 (germline): MNHEY, SVGEGT. With 0 bases clipped from V and 2 bases from J, the junction kept 7 bases outside the gene matches. The CDR3 region has the DNA TGTGCCAGCAGTTACTCGGGGAGGGGCCCAACCTACGAGCAGTACTTC. Translated, it gives CASSYSGRGPTYEQYF.

The chain combines TRBV7-9 with TRBJ1-1; weak D call: TRBD1 (5 bases). CDR3 length: 15 amino acids. Germline V gives CDR1 SEHNR, CDR2 FQNEAQ (reference sequence). V was cut by 5 bases and J by 0 bases, with 13 bases left in between. The CDR3 DNA follows: TGTGCCAGCAGCCAAGGGGCCAGTTTGAACACTGAAGCTTTCTTT. Translation gives CASSQGASLNTEAFF. Together with reference TRBV7-9 and TRBJ1-1, the CDR3 gives the full variable domain: DTGVSQNPRHKITKRGQNVTFRCDPISEHNRLYWYRQTLGQGPEFLTYFQNEAQLEKSRLLSDRFSAERPKGSFSTLEIQRTEQGDSAMYLCASSQGASLNTEAFFGQGTRLTVV.

This sequence joins TRBV4-1 and TRBJ1-2; D is unresolved. V lost 1 base, J lost 3 bases, and 9 bases lay in between. CDR1 is MGHRA, CDR2 YSYEKL, per germline. The CDR3 totals 14 residues. The CDR3: CASSQVNAYYGYTF. In DNA, the CDR3 is TGCGCCAGCAGCCAAGTGAACGCTTACTATGGCTACACCTTC.